This T cell receptor beta chain came from a study of CD8 T cells in ankylosing spondylitis. Details on this clonotype: Its antigen is as yet unknown.

The length of the CDR3 is 13 residues. The V end lost 4 bases, the J end lost 5 bases, and 9 bases lay between the germline ends. The germline CDR1 and CDR2 sequences are MGHDK and SYGVNS. As the method for making TCR beta libraries, quantitative 5'-RACE with molecular barcodes was used. Using its own MiXCR run on the 5' RACE reads, TCRdb lists one record per CDR3 protein. The table includes around 890,000 distinct CDR3 sequences, about 12% detected once. Study-wide results and caveats: One TCR beta motif, made up of about 8 highly homologous variants, appeared characteristic of ankylosing spondylitis blood. Disease-associated clones were reportedly significantly overrepresented in matched ankylosing spondylitis synovial fluid.

The rearrangement links TRBV25-1 to TRBJ2-1; D is unresolved. The sequenced sample was blood, either unsorted or a sorted T cell fraction (not recorded which). This clonotype was sampled from a male donor with ankylosing spondylitis. CDR3 sequence (DNA): TGTGCCAGCAGTGTTGGCGGCCACAATGAGCAGTTCTTC. This sequence encodes CASSVGGHNEQFF.